The clone carrying this T cell receptor (beta chain) was found a few times. These data originate in a study of blood T cell repertoires in COVID-19. Whole-study context: PBMCs, B-cell-depleted T cells, or T cells provided the cDNA or gDNA that made up the material.

As processed by the authors: Amplification of reference gene primers provided the estimated nucleated cell counts. TCRdb keeps only in-frame clones here, not all; method: immunoSEQ multiplex PCR. V and J calls and clone size follow that table, whereas D and trimming were derived from the DNA. The data contain about 45,000 clones, around 80% of them singletons. V shed 4 bases and J shed 9 bases, with 7 bases lying between them. The CDR3 contains 12 residues. This chain uses TRBV12-3 or TRBV12-4 with TRBJ1-6; no clear D gene. The sequencing input was peripheral blood. The TCR originated in a human donor in a cohort sampled during active COVID-19. This CDR3 reads CASSSMSSPLHF. CDR3 in DNA: TGTGCCAGCAGTTCGATGAGTTCACCCCTCCACTTT.